Shown below are 18 T cell receptor beta chains from a single sample sequenced in a study of blood T cell repertoires in COVID-19 (dated by TCRdb to the early 2020s). The library was produced with the immunoSEQ multiplex PCR assay. TCRdb took over this immuneACCESS table, retaining in-frame rearrangements with V and J assigned. Such tables are incomplete; in checked studies, under half of the missing clones stem from an unresolved V gene, and the remainder is unexplained. The sample yields 350,000 to 550,000 clones; 80% to 90% were counted once. The top ten clonotypes cover 0.95% to 1.2% of the sample. Input material: PBMCs or T cells enriched from blood (not recorded which). These receptors all stem from a man under 40 who had recovered from COVID-19.

CDR3 region: CASSPWGQSNEKLFF. CDR3 DNA sequence: TGTGCCAGCAGCCCATGGGGCCAAAGTAATGAAAAACTGTTTTTT. The J gene is TRBJ1-4, the V gene TRBV25-1, with D perhaps TRBD1 (5 bases). From germline, CDR1 is MGHDK and CDR2 SYGVNS. V lost 6 bases and J lost 4, with 15 bases in between. This CDR3 spans 15 amino acids.

V is TRBV9 and J is TRBJ1-1; no clear D gene. This CDR3 contains 13 residues. The ends were cut back, 0 bases at V and 5 bases at J, with 8 bases in the middle. Per the germline V gene, CDR1 is SGDLS and CDR2 is YYNGEE. This CDR3 is CASSVEGRTEAFF. The DNA of the CDR3 is TGTGCCAGCAGCGTAGAAGGGAGAACTGAAGCTTTCTTT.

The V and J genes are TRBV24-1 and TRBJ2-1; 7 positions agree with TRBD2. V dropped 5 bases and J dropped 0; count of bases not matched to a gene: 0. The CDR3 contains 14 residues. CDR1 is KGHDR and CDR2 is SFDVKD in the germline V gene. The CDR3 sequence is CATSGGGSYNEQFF. CDR3 sequence (DNA): TGTGCCACCAGTGGGGGGGGCTCCTACAATGAGCAGTTCTTC.

DNA for the CDR3: TGCGCCAGCAGCCAAAGTCTAGATGCGGAACTCTACTTC. Translating gives CASSQSLDAELYF. This chain uses TRBV4-1 with TRBJ2-7; D gene uncertain. There are 13 residues in the CDR3. From germline, CDR1 is MGHRA and CDR2 YSYEKL. Trimming cost V 2 bases and J 13 bases, with 18 bases left between them.

V gene TRBV10-3 combines with J gene TRBJ2-2; 15 positions agree with TRBD2. With V trimmed by 2 bases and J by 6 bases, 1 base remained unmatched. Looked up from germline, CDR1 is ENHRY and CDR2 is SYGVKD. This CDR3 region has 16 residues. The DNA for the CDR3 is TGTGCCATCAGTGAGGGACTAGCGGGAGGGGCCGGGGAGCTGTTTTTT. Translation: CAISEGLAGGAGELFF.

The chain couples TRBV19 to TRBJ1-5; D gene ambiguous. Trimming took off 3 bases at V and 6 bases at J, with 21 bases between the two ends. From germline, CDR1 is LNHDA and CDR2 SQIVND (reference sequence). This CDR3 is 17 amino acids long. This CDR3 reads CASSIQGLMRTVQPQHF. The CDR3 bases are TGTGCCAGTAGTATTCAAGGGTTGATGAGGACTGTTCAGCCCCAGCATTTT.

The J gene is TRBJ1-1, the V gene TRBV6-5; D is unclear. CDR3 length equals 14 residues. The V and J ends lost 4 bases and 0 bases respectively, with 9 bases between them. Germline CDR1 is MNHEY and CDR2 is SVGAGI. DNA of the CDR3: TGTGCCAGCAGTTCCACAGTGGTGAACACTGAAGCTTTCTTT. Its protein is CASSSTVVNTEAFF.

This clone came up once. V gene TRBV19 combines with J gene TRBJ2-2, with 12 nucleotides matching TRBD2. This CDR3 spans 16 amino acids. V lost 1 base to trimming and J lost 5 bases; unmatched junction nucleotides: 2. Germline values: CDR1 LNHDA, CDR2 SQIVND (reference sequence). CDR3 DNA: TGTGCCAGTAGTATAGGACTAGCGGGAGTGACCGGGGAGCTGTTTTTT. Protein sequence: CASSIGLAGVTGELFF.

This clone was counted a single time. The gene calls are TRBV5-4 and TRBJ1-3; 9 nucleotides match TRBD1. J lost 4 bases, V lost 4 bases, and 9 bases had no gene match. Germline V CDR1 and CDR2: SGHNT, YYREEE (reference sequence). The CDR3 extends over 16 amino acids. CDR3 sequence (DNA): TGTGCCAGCAGCGTCGTAACAGGGGGCATCGGAAACACCATATATTTT. Its translation is CASSVVTGGIGNTIYF. Together with reference TRBV5-4 and TRBJ1-3, the CDR3 gives the full variable domain: ETGVTQSPTHLIKTRGQQVTLRCSSQSGHNTVSWYQQALGQGPQFIFQYYREEENGRGNFPPRFSGLQFPNYSSELNVNALELDDSALYLCASSVVTGGIGNTIYFGEGSWLTVV.

Concerning this clone: Other DNA sequences in the sample encode the same CDR3. The chain is built from TRBV29-1 and TRBJ2-5; 8 bases are a match to TRBD1. V dropped 4 bases and J dropped 2; count of bases not matched to a gene: 3. CDR1 and CDR2 (germline): SQVTM, ANQGSEA. The CDR3 runs 13 residues. CDR3 nucleotide sequence: TGCAGCGTTGCCGGACAGGGACAAGAGACCCAGTACTTC. Residues: CSVAGQGQETQYF.

This rearrangement joins TRBV19 to TRBJ1-5; 10 bases are shared with TRBD1. Germline assignment: CDR1 LNHDA and CDR2 SQIVND (reference sequence). This CDR3 has 16 residues. V was pared by 5 bases and J by 5 bases, with 9 bases of the junction left unmatched. CDR3 sequence (DNA): TGTGCCAGTAGTTTACTCACGACAGGGGGCTATCAGCCCCAGCATTTT. This codes for CASSLLTTGGYQPQHF.

The chain links TRBV6-5 to TRBJ2-7, with 10 bases identical to TRBD2. This CDR3 contains 14 residues. After removal of 6 bases from V and 4 bases from J, the junction contained 6 bases not matched to a gene. Per germline, CDR1 MNHEY and CDR2 SVGAGI. CDR3 in DNA: TGTGCCAGCAGACTTAAGACTAGCGGGTACGAGCAGTACTTC. Amino acid sequence: CASRLKTSGYEQYF.

V is TRBV6-5 and J is TRBJ2-7, with D maybe TRBD2 (5 bases). Per the germline V gene, CDR1 is MNHEY and CDR2 is SVGAGI. The CDR3 has 14 residues. Trimming removed 2 bases at V and 6 bases at J, with 14 bases between. CDR3 DNA sequence: TGTGCCAGCAGTTACGGGCCCGAAGAGGGCGAGCAGTACTTC. Translated: CASSYGPEEGEQYF.

This rearrangement joins TRBV7-2 to TRBJ2-2; 7 bases fit TRBD1. Trimming cost V 3 bases and J 4 bases; bases outside gene matches: 8. The CDR3 loop spans 16 amino acids. Germline V gene lookup returns CDR1 SGHTA and CDR2 FQGNSA. The CDR3 reads CASSLPKGGGTGELFF. The CDR3 nucleotides read TGTGCCAGCAGCTTGCCAAAAGGGGGCGGCACCGGGGAGCTGTTTTTT.

This chain joins TRBV19 and TRBJ2-7; TRBD1 agrees at 12 bases. The CDR3 loop spans 16 amino acids. The germline gives CDR1 LNHDA, CDR2 SQIVND (reference sequence). J was trimmed by 5 bases and V by 4 bases; bases with no gene match: 9. CDR3 coding DNA: TGTGCCAGTAGTACTCATCCGGGACAGGGGGCCGACGAGCAGTACTTC. Its translation: CASSTHPGQGADEQYF.

The chain joins TRBV6-5 to TRBJ1-3; D possibly corresponds to TRBD1 (5 bases). Trimming removed 7 bases at V and 3 bases at J, with 13 bases between. The CDR3 runs to 14 residues. The V gene's germline CDR1 is MNHEY and CDR2 SVGAGI. DNA for the CDR3: TGTGCCAGCATGCGGGGGGGTGGTGGAAACACCATATATTTT. Encoded protein: CASMRGGGGNTIYF.

V usage is TRBV11-1 and J usage is TRBJ2-7; maybe TRBD2 (6 bases). The V gene lost 3 bases and the J gene lost 7 bases, with 13 bases spanning the gap. Germline assignment: CDR1 SGHAT and CDR2 FQDESV (reference sequence). The CDR3 covers 13 residues. CDR3: CASSLTRMREQYF. In nucleotides, the CDR3 is TGTGCCAGCAGCTTGACTAGAATGAGGGAGCAGTACTTC.

The chain joins TRBV10-2 to TRBJ2-5, with D tentatively TRBD2 (5 bases). V lost 0 bases, J lost 2 bases, and 16 bases lay in between. The CDR3 totals 17 residues. CDR1 is WSHSY and CDR2 is SAAADI in the germline V gene. CDR3 bases: TGCGCCAGCAGTGAGTCGAATAGATTGGACTCACAAGAGACCCAGTACTTC. This gives the protein CASSESNRLDSQETQYF.